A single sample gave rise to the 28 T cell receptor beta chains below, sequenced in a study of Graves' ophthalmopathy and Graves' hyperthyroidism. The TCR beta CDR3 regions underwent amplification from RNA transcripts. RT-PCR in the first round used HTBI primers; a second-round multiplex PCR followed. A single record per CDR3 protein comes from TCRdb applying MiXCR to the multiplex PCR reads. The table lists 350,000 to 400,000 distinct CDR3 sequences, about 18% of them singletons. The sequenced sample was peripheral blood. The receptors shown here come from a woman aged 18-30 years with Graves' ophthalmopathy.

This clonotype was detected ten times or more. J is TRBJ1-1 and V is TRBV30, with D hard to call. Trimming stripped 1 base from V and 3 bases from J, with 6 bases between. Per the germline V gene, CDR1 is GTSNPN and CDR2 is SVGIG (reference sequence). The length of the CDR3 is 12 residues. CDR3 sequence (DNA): TGTGCCTGGAGTGGCGGATACACTGAAGCTTTCTTT. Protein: CAWSGGYTEAFF. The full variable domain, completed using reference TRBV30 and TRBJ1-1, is SQTIHQWPATLVQPVGSPLSLECTVEGTSNPNLYWYRQAAGRGLQLLFYSVGIGQISSEVPQNLSASRPQDRQFILSSKKLLLSDSGFYLCAWSGGYTEAFFGQGTRLTVV.

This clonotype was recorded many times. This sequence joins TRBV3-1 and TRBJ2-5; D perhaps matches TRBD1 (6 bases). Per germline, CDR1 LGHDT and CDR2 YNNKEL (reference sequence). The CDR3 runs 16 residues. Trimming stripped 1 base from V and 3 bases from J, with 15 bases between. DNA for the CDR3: TGTGCCAGCAGCCAAGGACCAGGGGCCGGGGAAGAGACCCAGTACTTC. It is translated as CASSQGPGAGEETQYF.

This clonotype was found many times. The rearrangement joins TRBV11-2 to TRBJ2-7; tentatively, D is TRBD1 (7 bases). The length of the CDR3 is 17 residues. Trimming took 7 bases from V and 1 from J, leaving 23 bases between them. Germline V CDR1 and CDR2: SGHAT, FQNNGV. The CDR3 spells CASTGGIGRGTSYEQYF. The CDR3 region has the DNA TGTGCCAGCACCGGGGGAATTGGCAGGGGGACTTCCTACGAGCAGTACTTC.

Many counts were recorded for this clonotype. CDR3 residues: CASSPTRQRSYEQYF. CDR3 nucleotides: TGTGCCAGCAGTCCGACCCGACAGAGATCCTACGAGCAGTACTTC. V usage is TRBV6-1 and J usage is TRBJ2-7; possibly TRBD1 for D (5 bases). The CDR3 sequence is 15 residues long. Germline CDR1 reads MNHNS; CDR2 reads SASEGT. Deletions cut 5 bases from V and 1 base from J, with 15 bases between.

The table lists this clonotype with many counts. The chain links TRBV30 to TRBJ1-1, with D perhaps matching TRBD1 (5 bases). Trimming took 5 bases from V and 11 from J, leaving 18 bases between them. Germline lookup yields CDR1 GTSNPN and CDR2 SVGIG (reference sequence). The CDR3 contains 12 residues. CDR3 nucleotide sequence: TGTGCCTGGCGGGAGTCCAGCCGGGGGGCTTTCTTT. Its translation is CAWRESSRGAFF.

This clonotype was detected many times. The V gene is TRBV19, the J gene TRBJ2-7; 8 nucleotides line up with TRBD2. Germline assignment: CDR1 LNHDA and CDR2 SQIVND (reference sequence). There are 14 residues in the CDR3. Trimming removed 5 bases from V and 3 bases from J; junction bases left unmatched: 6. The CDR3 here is CASSGLAGIYEQYF. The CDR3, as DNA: TGTGCCAGTAGTGGGTTAGCGGGGATCTACGAGCAGTACTTC.

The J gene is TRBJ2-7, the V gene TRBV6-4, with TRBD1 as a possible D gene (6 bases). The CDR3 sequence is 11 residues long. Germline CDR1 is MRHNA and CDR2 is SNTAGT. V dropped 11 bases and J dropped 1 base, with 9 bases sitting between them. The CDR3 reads CAHGQSYEQYF. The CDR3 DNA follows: TGTGCCCACGGACAGTCCTACGAGCAGTACTTC.

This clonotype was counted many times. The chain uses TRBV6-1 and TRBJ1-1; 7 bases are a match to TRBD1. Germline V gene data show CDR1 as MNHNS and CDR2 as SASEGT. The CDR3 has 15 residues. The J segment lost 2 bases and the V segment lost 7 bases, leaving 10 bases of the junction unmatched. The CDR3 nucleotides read TGTGCCAGCATCAAGGGGGACAGTGTCAACACTGAAGCTTTCTTT. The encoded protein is CASIKGDSVNTEAFF.

The CDR3 nucleotides read TGTGCCAGCAGTTTCGTGGGACAGAACACTGAAGCTTTCTTT. Its protein product is CASSFVGQNTEAFF. This chain joins TRBV27 and TRBJ1-1, with D perhaps matching TRBD1 (6 bases). V lost 3 bases to trimming and J lost 1 base, with 9 bases between them. Looked up from germline, CDR1 is MNHEY and CDR2 is SMNVEV (reference sequence). CDR3 size: 14 residues.

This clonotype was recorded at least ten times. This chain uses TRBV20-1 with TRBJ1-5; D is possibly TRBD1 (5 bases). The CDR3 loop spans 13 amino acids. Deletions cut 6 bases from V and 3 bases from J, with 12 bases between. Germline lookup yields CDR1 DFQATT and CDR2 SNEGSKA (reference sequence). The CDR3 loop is CSAPATDNQPQHF. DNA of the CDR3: TGCAGTGCCCCGGCGACAGACAATCAGCCCCAGCATTTT.

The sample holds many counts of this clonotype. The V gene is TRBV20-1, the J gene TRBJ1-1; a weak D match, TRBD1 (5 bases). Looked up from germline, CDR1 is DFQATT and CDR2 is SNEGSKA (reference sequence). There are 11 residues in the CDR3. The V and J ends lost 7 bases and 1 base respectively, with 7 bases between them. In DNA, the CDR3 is TGCAGTGTTCAGGGGAACACTGAAGCTTTCTTT. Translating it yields CSVQGNTEAFF.

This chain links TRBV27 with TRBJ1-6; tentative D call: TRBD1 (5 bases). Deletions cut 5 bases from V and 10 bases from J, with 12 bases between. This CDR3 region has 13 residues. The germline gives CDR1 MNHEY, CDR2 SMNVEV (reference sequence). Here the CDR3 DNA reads TGTGCCAGCAGTCCGGGACCTTCCTCACCCCTCCACTTT. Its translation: CASSPGPSSPLHF.

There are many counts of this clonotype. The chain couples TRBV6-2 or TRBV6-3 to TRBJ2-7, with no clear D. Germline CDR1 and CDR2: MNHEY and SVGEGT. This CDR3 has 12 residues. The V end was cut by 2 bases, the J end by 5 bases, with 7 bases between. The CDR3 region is CASSYMRHEQYF. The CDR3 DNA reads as TGTGCCAGCAGTTACATGCGTCACGAGCAGTACTTC.

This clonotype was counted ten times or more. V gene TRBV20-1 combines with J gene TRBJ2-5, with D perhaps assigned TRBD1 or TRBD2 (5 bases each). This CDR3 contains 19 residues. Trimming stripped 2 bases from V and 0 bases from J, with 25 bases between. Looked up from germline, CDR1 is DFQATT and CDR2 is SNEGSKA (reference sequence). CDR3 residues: CSARSRTEYEGPYQETQYF. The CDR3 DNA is TGCAGTGCTAGAAGCCGAACCGAGTATGAGGGGCCGTACCAAGAGACCCAGTACTTC.

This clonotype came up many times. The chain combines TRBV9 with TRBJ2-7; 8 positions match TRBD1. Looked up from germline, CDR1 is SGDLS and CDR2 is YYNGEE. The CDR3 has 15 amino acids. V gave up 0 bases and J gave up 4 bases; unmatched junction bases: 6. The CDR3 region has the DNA TGTGCCAGCAGCGTAGCTATTGGACAGGGATACGAGCAGTACTTC. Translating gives CASSVAIGQGYEQYF.

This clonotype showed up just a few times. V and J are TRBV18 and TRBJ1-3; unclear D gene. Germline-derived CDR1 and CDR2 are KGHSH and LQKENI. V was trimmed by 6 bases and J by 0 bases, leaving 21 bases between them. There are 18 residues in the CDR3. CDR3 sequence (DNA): TGTGCCAGCTCGGAGGACGGAATGACTCGTCTCTCTGGAAACACCATATATTTT. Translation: CASSEDGMTRLSGNTIYF.

The CDR3 loop is CASGHRDSGLEQYF. DNA for the CDR3: TGTGCCAGCGGTCACCGGGACTCGGGCCTCGAGCAGTACTTC. The rearrangement links TRBV7-9 to TRBJ2-7; D might be TRBD2 (6 bases). CDR3 length: 14 residues. The germline CDR1 and CDR2 sequences are SEHNR and FQNEAQ (reference sequence). V was trimmed by 8 bases and J by 6 bases, leaving 20 bases between them.

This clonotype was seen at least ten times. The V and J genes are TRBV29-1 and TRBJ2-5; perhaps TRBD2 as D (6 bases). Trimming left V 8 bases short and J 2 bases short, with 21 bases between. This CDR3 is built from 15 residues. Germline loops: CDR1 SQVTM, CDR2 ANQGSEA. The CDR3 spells CSSSRSSGLQETQYF. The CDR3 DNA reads TGCAGCTCCTCCCGGTCTTCGGGACTGCAAGAGACCCAGTACTTC.

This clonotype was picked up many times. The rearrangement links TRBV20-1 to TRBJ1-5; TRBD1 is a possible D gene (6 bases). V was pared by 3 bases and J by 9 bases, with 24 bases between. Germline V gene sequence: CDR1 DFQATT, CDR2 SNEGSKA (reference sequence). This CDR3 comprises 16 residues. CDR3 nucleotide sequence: TGCAGTGCTAGCTCCCAGAACAGGGCGGGGGGTCGGCCCCAGCATTTT. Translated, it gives CSASSQNRAGGRPQHF.

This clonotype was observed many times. The CDR3 sequence is CATSGRTPGQGWAAEAFF. The CDR3 DNA reads as TGTGCCACCAGTGGAAGAACACCGGGACAGGGCTGGGCGGCTGAAGCTTTCTTT. This chain uses TRBV24-1 with TRBJ1-1; 9 bases align to TRBD1. Looked up from germline, CDR1 is KGHDR and CDR2 is SFDVKD. CDR3 length: 18 residues. Trimming cost V 5 bases and J 6 bases; bases outside gene matches: 18.

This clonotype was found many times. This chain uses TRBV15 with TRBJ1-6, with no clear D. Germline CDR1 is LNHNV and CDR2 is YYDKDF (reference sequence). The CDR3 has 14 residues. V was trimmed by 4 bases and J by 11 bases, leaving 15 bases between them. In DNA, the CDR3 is TGTGCCACCAGCACCGTCGGGGAGTTGGCACCCCTCCACTTT. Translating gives CATSTVGELAPLHF.

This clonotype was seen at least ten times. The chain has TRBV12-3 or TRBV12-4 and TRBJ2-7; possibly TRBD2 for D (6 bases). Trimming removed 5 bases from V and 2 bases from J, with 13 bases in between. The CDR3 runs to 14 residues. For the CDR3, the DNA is TGTGCCAGCAGTCCCGGGACTTTCACCTACGAGCAGTACTTC. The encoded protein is CASSPGTFTYEQYF.

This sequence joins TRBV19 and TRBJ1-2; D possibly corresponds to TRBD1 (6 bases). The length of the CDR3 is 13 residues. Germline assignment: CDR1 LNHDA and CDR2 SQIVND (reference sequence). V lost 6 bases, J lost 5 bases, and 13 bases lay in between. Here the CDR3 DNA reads TGTGCCAGTAGGAACAAGGGGGGGTATGGCTACACCTTC. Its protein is CASRNKGGYGYTF. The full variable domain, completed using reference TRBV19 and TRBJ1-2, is DGGITQSPKYLFRKEGQNVTLSCEQNLNHDAMYWYRQDPGQGLRLIYYSQIVNDFQKGDIAEGYSVSREKKESFPLTVTSAQKNPTAFYLCASRNKGGYGYTFGSGTRLTVV.

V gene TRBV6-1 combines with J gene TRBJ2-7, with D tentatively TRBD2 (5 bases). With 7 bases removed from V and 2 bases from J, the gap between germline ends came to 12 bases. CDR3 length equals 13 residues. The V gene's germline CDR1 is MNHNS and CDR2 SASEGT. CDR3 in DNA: TGTGCCAGCACCCGAGGGCCCACCTACGAGCAGTACTTC. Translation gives CASTRGPTYEQYF.

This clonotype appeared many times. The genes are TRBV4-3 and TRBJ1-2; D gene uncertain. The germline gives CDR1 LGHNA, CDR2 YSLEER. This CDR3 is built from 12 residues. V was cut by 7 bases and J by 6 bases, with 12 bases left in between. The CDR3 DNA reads TGCGCCAGCACGGACGGAGTACATGGCTACACCTTC. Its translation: CASTDGVHGYTF.

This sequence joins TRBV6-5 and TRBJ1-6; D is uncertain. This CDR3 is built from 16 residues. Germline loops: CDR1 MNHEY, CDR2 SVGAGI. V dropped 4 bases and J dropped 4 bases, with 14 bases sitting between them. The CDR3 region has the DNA TGTGCCAGCAGTTCTGGCCATGACGGATATAATTCACCCCTCCACTTT. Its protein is CASSSGHDGYNSPLHF.

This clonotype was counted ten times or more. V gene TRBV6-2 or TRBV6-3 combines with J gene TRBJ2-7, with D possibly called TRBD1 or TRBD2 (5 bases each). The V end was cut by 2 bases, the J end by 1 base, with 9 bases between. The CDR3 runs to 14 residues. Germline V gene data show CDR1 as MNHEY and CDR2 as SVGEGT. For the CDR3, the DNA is TGTGCCAGCAGTTACGGGGGAAGGTCCTACGAGCAGTACTTC. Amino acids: CASSYGGRSYEQYF.

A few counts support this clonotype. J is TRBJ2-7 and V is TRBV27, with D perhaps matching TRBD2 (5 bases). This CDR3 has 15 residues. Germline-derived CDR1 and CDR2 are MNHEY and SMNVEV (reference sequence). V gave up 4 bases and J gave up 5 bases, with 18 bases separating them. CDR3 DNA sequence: TGTGCCAGCAGTTCAAACATAGGAGGAAACGACGAGCAGTACTTC. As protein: CASSSNIGGNDEQYF.